These 17 T cell receptor beta chains came from one sample sequenced in a study of early T cells in non-severe SARS-CoV-2 infection. TCRdb independently ran MiXCR on the 5' RACE reads; one entry per CDR3 protein. The data contain 45,000 or so distinct CDR3 sequences, under 7.5% of them seen just once; the ten biggest clones take up under 9.5%. The sample taken for sequencing was whole blood. These receptors came from an adult who was a healthcare worker with PCR-confirmed SARS-CoV-2 infection or an uninfected control (not recorded which).

The sample holds many counts of this clonotype. The genes are TRBV20-1 and TRBJ1-2, with D unclear. Germline CDR1 is DFQATT and CDR2 is SNEGSKA (reference sequence). The germline V and J ends were trimmed by 3 bases and 6 bases, with 8 bases remaining between them. The CDR3 loop spans 11 amino acids. The chain's CDR3 is CSASGRNGYTF. The CDR3 DNA reads TGCAGTGCTAGCGGGCGGAATGGCTACACCTTC.

This clonotype was detected only a few times. The chain links TRBV6-6 to TRBJ2-4, with 10 positions matching TRBD2. Germline CDR1 MNHNY, CDR2 SVGAGI (reference sequence). This CDR3 spans 17 amino acids. Germline trimming cut 7 bases from V and 2 bases from J; bases unmatched to any gene: 11. The CDR3 DNA reads as TGTGCCAGCACCCGAAGCGGGGGGGCCTCATCCAAAAACATTCAGTACTTC. It specifies CASTRSGGASSKNIQYF.

CDR3 bases: TGTGCCATCAGTGATGCCCCCGACAGGTTTGGAAAACTGTTTTTT. Protein sequence: CAISDAPDRFGKLFF. The V and J genes are TRBV10-3 and TRBJ1-4, with a weak D call TRBD1 (6 bases). CDR3 length equals 15 residues. Trimming removed 3 bases at V and 10 bases at J, with 18 bases between. Per the germline V gene, CDR1 is ENHRY and CDR2 is SYGVKD.

The chain recombines TRBV13 with TRBJ2-3; TRBD1 aligns across 9 bases. There are 16 residues in the CDR3. V was pared by 5 bases and J by 4 bases, with 10 bases of the junction left unmatched. Per germline, CDR1 PRHDT and CDR2 FYEKMQ (reference sequence). Written as DNA, the CDR3 is TGTGCCAGCAGCGGACCCTGGGACAGGGTTTCAGATACGCAGTATTTT. This encodes CASSGPWDRVSDTQYF.

This chain links TRBV7-3 with TRBJ2-2, with D perhaps assigned TRBD1 or TRBD2 (6 bases each). The V gene's germline CDR1 is SGHTA and CDR2 FQGTGA. This CDR3 has 14 residues. Trimming removed 7 bases at V and 0 bases at J, with 9 bases between. The DNA for the CDR3 is TGTGCCAGCATGAGGGGGGCGAACACCGGGGAGCTGTTTTTT. Residues: CASMRGANTGELFF.

A few counts support this clonotype. The chain has TRBV2 and TRBJ1-4; D is possibly TRBD1 (6 bases). The germline V gene has CDR1 SNHLY and CDR2 FYNNEI. This CDR3 spans 15 amino acids. Trimming removed 5 bases at V and 5 bases at J, with 15 bases between. This chain's CDR3 is CASSPTGTRNEKLFF. CDR3 nucleotide sequence: TGTGCCAGCAGTCCCACTGGGACAAGGAATGAAAAACTGTTTTTT.

The chain couples TRBV7-2 to TRBJ2-3; possible D gene TRBD1, 6 bases. V was trimmed by 5 bases and J by 6 bases, leaving 15 bases between them. Germline V gives CDR1 SGHTA, CDR2 FQGNSA. There are 14 residues in the CDR3. CDR3: CASSTRTERDTQYF. The CDR3 DNA reads as TGTGCCAGCAGCACCCGGACAGAACGGGATACGCAGTATTTT.

This clonotype was seen many times. This CDR3 reads CASSLGVGPSTDTQYF. CDR3 coding DNA: TGTGCCAGCAGCTTAGGAGTGGGCCCCAGCACAGATACGCAGTATTTT. The chain links TRBV7-2 to TRBJ2-3; no reliable D call. Deletions cut 1 base from V and 0 bases from J, with 11 bases between. This CDR3 has 16 residues. Germline lookup yields CDR1 SGHTA and CDR2 FQGNSA.

This clonotype was seen ten or more times. The chain links TRBV29-1 to TRBJ2-2, with D possibly TRBD1 on 5 matching bases. This CDR3 spans 13 amino acids. Germline-derived CDR1 and CDR2 are SQVTM and ANQGSEA. V shed 7 bases and J shed 1 base, with 10 bases lying between them. This chain's CDR3 is CSAWTQNTGELFF. The CDR3 bases are TGCAGCGCCTGGACACAGAACACCGGGGAGCTGTTTTTT.

The V gene is TRBV18, the J gene TRBJ2-3; no clear D. The CDR3 is made up of 13 amino acids. Deletions cut 2 bases from V and 2 bases from J, with 5 bases between. Looked up from germline, CDR1 is KGHSH and CDR2 is LQKENI. CDR3 protein: CASSPEDTDTQYF. CDR3 coding DNA: TGTGCCAGCTCACCAGAAGACACAGATACGCAGTATTTT.

This clonotype was seen many times. The J gene is TRBJ2-2, the V gene TRBV29-1, with D perhaps TRBD1 (6 bases). Trimming left V 0 bases short and J 5 bases short, with 10 bases between. The CDR3 is 14 amino acids. Germline lookup yields CDR1 SQVTM and CDR2 ANQGSEA. CDR3 loop: CSVEDTGTTGELFF. CDR3 bases: TGCAGCGTTGAAGATACCGGGACAACCGGGGAGCTGTTTTTT.

This clonotype was detected only a few times. The rearrangement uses TRBV12-3 or TRBV12-4 and TRBJ1-4; 7 nucleotides agree with TRBD1. The CDR3 contains 15 residues. The V and J ends lost 0 bases and 12 bases, in that order; junction bases with no gene match: 10. The CDR3 reads CASSLAGTDRWELFF. The CDR3 DNA follows: TGTGCCAGCAGTTTAGCGGGGACAGACCGGTGGGAACTGTTTTTT.

V usage is TRBV30 and J usage is TRBJ1-1, with D perhaps matching TRBD1 (6 bases). Trimming took 1 base from V and 5 from J, leaving 14 bases between them. The germline CDR1 and CDR2 sequences are GTSNPN and SVGIG (reference sequence). There are 14 residues in the CDR3. The CDR3 region is CAWSAFLRGTEAFF. CDR3 nucleotides: TGTGCCTGGAGTGCCTTTCTCAGGGGAACTGAAGCTTTCTTT.

This clonotype was seen only a few times. The chain recombines TRBV10-2 with TRBJ1-3; possible D gene TRBD1, 5 bases. The CDR3 totals 13 residues. CDR1 WSHSY and CDR2 SAAADI come from the germline V gene. Trimming stripped 8 bases from V and 5 bases from J, with 13 bases between. The CDR3 bases are TGCGCCAGCGGGACCTTCGCGAGAAACACCATATATTTT. Its translation: CASGTFARNTIYF.

The rearrangement joins TRBV5-1 to TRBJ2-4, with TRBD2 matching over 13 bases. Germline loops: CDR1 SGHRS, CDR2 YFSETQ. J lost 8 bases, V lost 2 bases, and 10 bases had no gene match. This CDR3 is 17 amino acids long. CDR3 in amino acids: CASSFAALTSGGYIQYF. The CDR3 coding sequence is TGCGCCAGCAGCTTCGCCGCGCTGACTAGCGGGGGGTACATTCAGTACTTC. Filled out from reference TRBV5-1 and TRBJ2-4, the complete variable domain reads KAGVTQTPRYLIKTRGQQVTLSCSPISGHRSVSWYQQTPGQGLQFLFEYFSETQRNKGNFPGRFSGRQFSNSRSEMNVSTLELGDSALYLCASSFAALTSGGYIQYFGAGTRLSVL.

This clonotype occurred many times. The J gene is TRBJ2-7, the V gene TRBV18, with 9 bases aligning to TRBD1. The CDR3 is 14 residues long. Germline V CDR1 and CDR2: KGHSH, LQKENI. V dropped 3 bases and J dropped 9; count of bases not matched to a gene: 9. The CDR3 DNA sequence: TGTGCCAGCTCACCGGGGGACAGGGTCTCTGTGCAGTACTTC. Translated: CASSPGDRVSVQYF.

Ten or more counts support this clonotype. V is TRBV5-4 and J is TRBJ2-2; D remains unclear. The CDR3 has 11 residues. Germline assignment: CDR1 SGHNT and CDR2 YYREEE (reference sequence). V lost 2 bases to trimming and J lost 7 bases, with 3 bases between them. CDR3 sequence (DNA): TGTGCCAGCAGCTTCTTCGGGGAGCTGTTTTTT. It translates to CASSFFGELFF. Full variable domain (outside the CDR3, taken from reference TRBV5-4 and TRBJ2-2): ETGVTQSPTHLIKTRGQQVTLRCSSQSGHNTVSWYQQALGQGPQFIFQYYREEENGRGNFPPRFSGLQFPNYSSELNVNALELDDSALYLCASSFFGELFFGEGSRLTVL.